This T cell receptor (beta chain) appears in the sequencing data of a study of neurological immune-mediated disorders. Sample time point: longitudinal time-point 3. Stored at -80 C, 2 million PBMCs were the source of the unsorted libraries. This clonotype occurred many times. Germline V gene lookup returns CDR1 SGHTA and CDR2 FQGTGA. V dropped 1 base and J dropped 7; count of bases not matched to a gene: 7. The CDR3 is 16 amino acids. One entry per CDR3 protein, called by TCRdb with MiXCR from the 5' RACE reads. The table has fewer than 50,000 distinct CDR3 sequences, about 13% seen once. The sequence was obtained from a man aged 25 to 45 in good health. Input material: PBMCs. This chain uses TRBV7-3 with TRBJ2-2; 9 nucleotides match TRBD2. CDR3 amino acids: CASSLNGGRAVGELFF. The CDR3 DNA follows: TGTGCCAGCAGCTTAAATGGCGGGAGGGCCGTCGGGGAGCTGTTTTTT. Supplemented by reference TRBV7-3 and TRBJ2-2, the full variable domain reads GAGVSQTPSNKVTEKGKYVELRCDPISGHTALYWYRQSLGQGPEFLIYFQGTGAADDSGLPNDRFFAVRPEGSVSTLKIQRTERGDSAVYLCASSLNGGRAVGELFFGEGSRLTVL.